Following are 17 T cell receptor beta chains from one sample sequenced in a study of blood T cell repertoires in COVID-19 (TCRdb year 2020). The library was generated by the immunoSEQ multiplex PCR assay. This is the immuneACCESS table as TCRdb keeps it, with only in-frame sequences that have V and J called. A part of the clones is gone; compared with another copy, unresolved V genes explain less than half, and the rest is unexplained. This sample lists some 310,000 clones; about 90% were detected once. Of the sample, about 1% is held by the ten largest clones. The sequenced sample was peripheral blood. Receptor source: a woman in her thirties or forties with COVID-19, enrolled during active disease.

J is TRBJ1-2 and V is TRBV6-7; D is unclear. TRBV6-7 is identified as an open reading frame with a role that is uncertain. This CDR3 spans 18 amino acids. V was shortened by 2 bases and J by 0 bases, with 19 bases between the two germline ends. CDR3 sequence (DNA): TGTGCCAGCAGTTACCCGGGCGGGGTCCTCGGAACTAACTATGGCTACACCTTC. Protein sequence: CASSYPGGVLGTNYGYTF.

This clone was seen a single time. This rearrangement joins TRBV15 to TRBJ2-5; D is possibly TRBD2 (6 bases). CDR3 size: 14 residues. Trimming removed 3 bases from V and 5 bases from J, with 13 bases in between. From germline, CDR1 is LNHNV and CDR2 YYDKDF (reference sequence). The CDR3 region has the DNA TGTGCCACCAGCAGTTACCTAGCGCAGGAGACCCAGTACTTC. This translates into CATSSYLAQETQYF.

The V gene is TRBV6-2 or TRBV6-3, the J gene TRBJ2-1, with D hard to call. Germline loops: CDR1 MNHEY, CDR2 SVGEGT. The CDR3 has 14 residues. V lost 5 bases and J 4 bases, leaving 12 bases between the germline ends. For the CDR3, the DNA is TGTGCCAGCAGTCCCGCGGTCCGGTACAATGAGCAGTTCTTC. Its translation: CASSPAVRYNEQFF.

V and J are TRBV4-3 and TRBJ2-3, with 7 positions matching TRBD2. The CDR3 contains 17 residues. In germline, CDR1 is LGHNA, CDR2 YSLEER. The J segment lost 1 base and the V segment lost 0 bases, leaving 7 bases of the junction unmatched. In DNA, the CDR3 is TGCGCCAGCAGCCAAGATTGGGCTAGCGGACGCACAGATACGCAGTATTTT. Translation: CASSQDWASGRTDTQYF.

This clone was detected only once. The rearrangement uses TRBV4-1 and TRBJ1-3, with TRBD1 matching over 9 bases. The CDR3 sequence is 18 residues long. V lost 1 base and J lost 0; bases outside the gene matches: 7. The germline gives CDR1 MGHRA, CDR2 YSYEKL. As DNA, the CDR3 is TGCGCCAGCAGCCAAGTTTTCTGGGACAGGGTCTCTGGAAACACCATATATTTT. It codes for CASSQVFWDRVSGNTIYF.

The chain combines TRBV5-6 with TRBJ1-5; D not certain. The CDR3 spans 15 residues. In germline, CDR1 is SGHDT, CDR2 YYEEEE. Deletions cut 1 base from V and 3 bases from J, with 11 bases between. CDR3 residues: CASSLNRIPNQPQHF. The CDR3 coding sequence is TGTGCCAGCAGCTTGAATCGTATTCCCAATCAGCCCCAGCATTTT.

This clone was observed a handful of times. The V gene is TRBV7-9, the J gene TRBJ1-1; maybe TRBD1 (5 bases). The CDR3 extends over 13 amino acids. Per germline, CDR1 SEHNR and CDR2 FQNEAQ (reference sequence). Trimming removed 5 bases from V and 6 bases from J, with 13 bases in between. In DNA form, the CDR3 reads TGTGCCAGCAGCGCCAGCAGGGCCGCTGAAGCTTTCTTT. Its protein product is CASSASRAAEAFF.

The chain links TRBV5-3 to TRBJ1-2; 9 bases are a match to TRBD1. TRBV5-3 is an ORF, with its function uncertain. V lost 0 bases, J lost 6 bases, and 0 bases stayed unmatched. CDR3 length: 13 amino acids. The CDR3 DNA reads TGTGCCAGAAGCTTGGGGACAGGGGATGGCTACACCTTC. It translates to CARSLGTGDGYTF.

The V call is TRBV7-3, the J call TRBJ2-1, with D unresolved. Germline V gene sequence: CDR1 SGHTA, CDR2 FQGTGA. The V and J ends lost 3 bases and 8 bases respectively, with 11 bases between them. This CDR3 region has 13 residues. The CDR3 region is CASSLTRKDEQFF. The DNA of the CDR3 is TGTGCCAGCAGCTTGACTCGGAAGGATGAGCAGTTCTTC.

The chain joins TRBV3-1 (or the pseudogene TRBV3-2) to TRBJ1-1, with 8 bases fitting TRBD1. J gave up 5 bases and V 4 bases, and 6 bases lay outside the gene matches. This CDR3 has 14 amino acids. The germline V gene encodes CDR1 LGHDT and CDR2 YNNKEL (reference sequence). Here the CDR3 reads CASSLQGASTEAFF. The CDR3 DNA follows: TGTGCCAGCAGCCTTCAGGGGGCGAGTACTGAAGCTTTCTTT.

The chain links TRBV24-1 to TRBJ2-5; 7 bases line up with TRBD2. Unmatched junction bases numbered 3, after V lost 5 bases and J lost 4 bases. Germline V gene sequence: CDR1 KGHDR, CDR2 SFDVKD. The CDR3 sequence is 13 residues long. CDR3 in amino acids: CATSASGIETQYF. In nucleotides, the CDR3 is TGTGCCACCAGTGCCAGCGGGATAGAGACCCAGTACTTC.

CDR3 sequence: CASSQDRWTGETEAFF. The CDR3 DNA sequence: TGCGCCAGCAGCCAAGATCGTTGGACAGGGGAGACTGAAGCTTTCTTT. This chain uses TRBV4-1 with TRBJ1-1; TRBD1 aligns across 9 bases. CDR3 length equals 16 residues. Germline loops: CDR1 MGHRA, CDR2 YSYEKL. The V gene end was trimmed by 0 bases and the J gene end by 5 bases; junction bases not matched to a gene: 7.

A word on this clone: Other nucleotide sequences in the sample specify the same CDR3. The chain carries TRBV28 and TRBJ1-4; 8 positions agree with TRBD1. Germline V gene lookup returns CDR1 MDHEN and CDR2 SYDVKM. There are 14 residues in the CDR3. V lost 6 bases, J lost 7 bases, and 7 bases stayed unmatched. Written as DNA, the CDR3 is TGTGCCAGCAGAGGGGCAGGGGGCATTGAAAAACTGTTTTTT. This gives the protein CASRGAGGIEKLFF.

The V call is TRBV28, the J call TRBJ1-2; TRBD1 matches 9 bases. Germline CDR1 MDHEN, CDR2 SYDVKM. V dropped 6 bases and J dropped 13; count of bases not matched to a gene: 12. CDR3 length: 13 residues. DNA for the CDR3: TGTGCCAGCAGGGCCCCGGGACAGGGAAAGGGCACCTTC. The encoded protein is CASRAPGQGKGTF.

The chain has TRBV5-6 and TRBJ2-3; D ambiguous. Looked up from germline, CDR1 is SGHDT and CDR2 is YYEEEE. Trimming shortened V by 0 bases and J by 1 base, and 6 bases separated the two germline ends. CDR3 length: 14 residues. CDR3 residues: CASSLDIGTDTQYF. The CDR3 DNA sequence: TGTGCCAGCAGCTTGGATATAGGCACAGATACGCAGTATTTT.

The chain combines TRBV7-2 with TRBJ1-4; TRBD1 matches at 7 bases. V lost 5 bases to trimming and J lost 6 bases; unmatched junction nucleotides: 9. Germline-derived CDR1 and CDR2 are SGHTA and FQGNSA. This CDR3 comprises 15 residues. The CDR3 here is CASSQGGGGYEKLFF. CDR3 nucleotides: TGTGCCAGCAGCCAAGGGGGCGGAGGGTATGAAAAACTGTTTTTT.

The chain recombines TRBV7-2 with TRBJ2-5; 9 bases align to TRBD2. CDR3 length: 13 amino acids. The V and J ends lost 8 bases and 5 bases, in that order; junction bases with no gene match: 6. Per the germline V gene, CDR1 is SGHTA and CDR2 is FQGNSA. CDR3 nucleotides: TGTGCCAGCTCCATTAGCGGGGGCGAGACCCAGTACTTC. It is translated as CASSISGGETQYF.